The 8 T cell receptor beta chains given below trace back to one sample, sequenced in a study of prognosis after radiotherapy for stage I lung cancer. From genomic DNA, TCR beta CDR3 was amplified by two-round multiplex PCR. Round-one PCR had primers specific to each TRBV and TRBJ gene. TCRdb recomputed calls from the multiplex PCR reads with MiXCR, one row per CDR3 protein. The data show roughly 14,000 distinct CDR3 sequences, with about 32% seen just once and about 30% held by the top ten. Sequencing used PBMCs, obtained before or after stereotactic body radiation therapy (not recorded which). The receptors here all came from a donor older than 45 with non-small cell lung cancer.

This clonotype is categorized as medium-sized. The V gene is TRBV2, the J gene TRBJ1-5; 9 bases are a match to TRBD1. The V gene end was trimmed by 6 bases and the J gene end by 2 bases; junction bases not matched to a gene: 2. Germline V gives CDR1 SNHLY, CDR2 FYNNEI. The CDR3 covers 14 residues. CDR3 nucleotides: TGTGCCAGCAGGAGACAGGGGGGCAATCAGCCCCAGCATTTT. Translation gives CASRRQGGNQPQHF.

The CDR3 region is CASSLDRPTDTQYF. As DNA, the CDR3 is TGTGCCAGCAGCTTAGACAGGCCCACAGATACGCAGTATTTT. J is TRBJ2-3 and V is TRBV11-3, with D uncertain. CDR3 length: 14 residues. V was pared by 0 bases and J by 2 bases, with 6 bases between. Germline CDR1 reads SGHNT; CDR2 reads YENEEA.

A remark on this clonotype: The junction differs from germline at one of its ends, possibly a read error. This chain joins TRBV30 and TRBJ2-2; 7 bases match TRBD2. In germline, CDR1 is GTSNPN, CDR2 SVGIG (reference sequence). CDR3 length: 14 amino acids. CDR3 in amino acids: CARSWAGAAGELFF. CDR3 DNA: TGTGCCAGGAGTTGGGCGGGAGCTGCCGGGGAACTGTTTTTT. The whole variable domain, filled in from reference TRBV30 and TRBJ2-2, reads SQTIHQWPATLVQPVGSPLSLECTVEGTSNPNLYWYRQAAGRGLQLLFYSVGIGQISSEVPQNLSASRPQDRQFILSSKKLLLSDSGFYLCARSWAGAAGELFFGEGSRLTVL.

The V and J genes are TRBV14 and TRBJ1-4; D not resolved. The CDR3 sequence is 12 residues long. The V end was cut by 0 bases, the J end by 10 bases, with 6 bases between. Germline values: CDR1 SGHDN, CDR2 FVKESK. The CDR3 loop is CASSQDYGKLFF. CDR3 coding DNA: TGTGCCAGCAGCCAAGATTATGGAAAACTGTTTTTT.

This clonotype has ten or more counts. This chain's CDR3 is CASSLYRGEQPQHF. The CDR3 coding sequence is TGTGCCAGCAGTTTATACAGGGGAGAACAGCCCCAGCATTTT. The V call is TRBV27, the J call TRBJ1-5; TRBD1 matches at 7 bases. CDR3 length: 14 amino acids. V shed 1 base, J shed 7 bases, and the junction held 4 bases outside the gene matches. Germline-derived CDR1 and CDR2 are MNHEY and SMNVEV (reference sequence).

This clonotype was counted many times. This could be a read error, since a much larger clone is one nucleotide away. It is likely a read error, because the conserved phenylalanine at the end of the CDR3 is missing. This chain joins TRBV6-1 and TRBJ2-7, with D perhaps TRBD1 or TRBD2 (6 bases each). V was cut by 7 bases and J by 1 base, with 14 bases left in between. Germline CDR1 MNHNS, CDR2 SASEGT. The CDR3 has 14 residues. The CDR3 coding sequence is TGTGCCAGCAAACTCACAGGGAGGTCCTACGAGCAGTACCTC. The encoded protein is CASKLTGRSYEQYL.

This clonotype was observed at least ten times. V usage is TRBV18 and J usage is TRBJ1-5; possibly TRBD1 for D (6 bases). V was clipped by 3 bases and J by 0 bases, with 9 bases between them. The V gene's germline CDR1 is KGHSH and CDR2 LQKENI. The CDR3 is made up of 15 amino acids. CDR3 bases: TGTGCCAGCTCACCCGACAGGTCTAGCAATCAGCCCCAGCATTTT. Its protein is CASSPDRSSNQPQHF.

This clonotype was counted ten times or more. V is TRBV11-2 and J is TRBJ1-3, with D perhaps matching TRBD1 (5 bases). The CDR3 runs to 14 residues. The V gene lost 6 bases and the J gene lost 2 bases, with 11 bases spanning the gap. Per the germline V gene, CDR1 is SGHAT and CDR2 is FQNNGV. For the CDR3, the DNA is TGTGCCAGCAGATCCGACAGAGCTGGAAACACCATATATTTT. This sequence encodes CASRSDRAGNTIYF. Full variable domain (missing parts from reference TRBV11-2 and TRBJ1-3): EAGVAQSPRYKIIEKRQSVAFWCNPISGHATLYWYQQILGQGPKLLIQFQNNGVVDDSQLPKDRFSAERLKGVDSTLKIQPAKLEDSAVYLCASRSDRAGNTIYFGEGSWLTVV.